This T cell receptor beta chain was profiled in a study of blood T cell repertoires in COVID-19. The wider study: Acute and convalescent COVID-19 samples came from the United States, Italy and Spain. The cDNA or gDNA used as material had been derived from T cells, B-cell-depleted T cells, or PBMCs.

In germline, CDR1 is SGHRS, CDR2 YFSETQ. This CDR3 spans 15 amino acids. Losses at the gene ends were 4 bases for V and 5 bases for J; bases not matched to a gene: 6. Study processing details: Researchers report that nucleated cell counts were estimated from reference gene primer amplification. Assay: immunoSEQ multiplex PCR; the TCRdb copy retains only in-frame clones and omits some. That table gives V, J and clone size, and the DNA gave D and trimming. The sample has about 98,000 clones; around nine tenths are singletons. The sample comprised peripheral blood. This chain links TRBV5-1 with TRBJ2-3, with 11 bases lining up with TRBD1. This clonotype was obtained from a man aged 50-59 years with acute or convalescent COVID-19. DNA for the CDR3: TGCGCCAGCAGCCTGGGGACAGGGGGTAAAGATACGCAGTATTTT. This sequence encodes CASSLGTGGKDTQYF. Full variable domain (outside the CDR3, taken from reference TRBV5-1 and TRBJ2-3): KAGVTQTPRYLIKTRGQQVTLSCSPISGHRSVSWYQQTPGQGLQFLFEYFSETQRNKGNFPGRFSGRQFSNSRSEMNVSTLELGDSALYLCASSLGTGGKDTQYFGPGTRLTVL.